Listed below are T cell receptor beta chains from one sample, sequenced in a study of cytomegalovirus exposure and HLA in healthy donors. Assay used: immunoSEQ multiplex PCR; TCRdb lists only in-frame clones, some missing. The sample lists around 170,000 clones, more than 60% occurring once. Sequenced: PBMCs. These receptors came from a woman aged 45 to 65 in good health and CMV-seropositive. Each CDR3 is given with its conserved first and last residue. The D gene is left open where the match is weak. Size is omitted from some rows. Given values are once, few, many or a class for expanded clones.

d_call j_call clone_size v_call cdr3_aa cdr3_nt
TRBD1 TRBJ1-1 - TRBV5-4 CASRPDRGEFTEAFF TGTGCCAGCAGGCCGGACAGGGGGGAGTTCACTGAAGCTTTCTTT
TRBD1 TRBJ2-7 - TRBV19 CASSIRGQGASYEQYF TGTGCCAGTAGTATCCGGGGACAGGGGGCATCCTACGAGCAGTACTTC
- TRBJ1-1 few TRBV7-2 CASSLVSGVYSTEAFF TGTGCCAGCAGCTTAGTGTCAGGCGTTTACTCCACTGAAGCTTTCTTT
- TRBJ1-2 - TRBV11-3 CASTGDRGPNYGYTF TGTGCCAGCACCGGGGATCGAGGGCCTAACTATGGCTACACCTTC
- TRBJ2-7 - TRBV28 CASSSIRGPHEQYF TGTGCCAGCAGTTCCATCAGAGGGCCGCACGAGCAGTACTTC
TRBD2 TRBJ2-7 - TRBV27 CASSPSGGEQYF TGTGCCAGCAGTCCCTCGGGGGGAGAGCAGTACTTC
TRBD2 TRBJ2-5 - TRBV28 CASSSPALAGGTQYF TGTGCCAGCAGTTCCCCTGCGCTAGCGGGAGGGACCCAGTACTTC
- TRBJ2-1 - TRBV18 CASSPGEGEQFF TGTGCCAGCTCACCGGGTGAGGGTGAGCAGTTCTTC
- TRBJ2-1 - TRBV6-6 CASSYSSGNEQFF TGTGCCAGCAGTTACTCATCCGGCAATGAGCAGTTCTTC
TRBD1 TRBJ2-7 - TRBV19 CASSPGTGGYEQYF TGTGCCAGTAGTCCCGGGACAGGGGGTTACGAGCAGTACTTC
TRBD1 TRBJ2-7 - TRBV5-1 CASSLVDRPYEQYF TGCGCCAGCAGCTTGGTGGACAGGCCCTACGAGCAGTACTTC
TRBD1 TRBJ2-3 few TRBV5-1 CAGAVGTGTDTQYF TGCGCCGGAGCAGTAGGGACAGGGACAGATACGCAGTATTTT
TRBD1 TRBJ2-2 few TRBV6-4 CASSATGATGELFF TGTGCCAGCAGTGCGACAGGGGCCACCGGGGAGCTGTTTTTT
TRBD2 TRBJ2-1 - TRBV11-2 CASSFQAGADNEQFF TGTGCCAGCAGCTTCCAAGCGGGAGCGGACAATGAGCAGTTCTTC
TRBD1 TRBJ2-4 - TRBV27 CATQGQAKNIQYF TGTGCCACCCAGGGACAGGCTAAAAACATTCAGTACTTC
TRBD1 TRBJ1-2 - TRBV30 CAWSPPGQAFFYGYTF TGTGCCTGGAGTCCGCCGGGACAGGCTTTCTTCTATGGCTACACCTTC
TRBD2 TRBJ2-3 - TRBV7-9 CASSSPLTSGTPTDTQYF TGTGCCAGCAGCTCGCCGTTGACTAGCGGGACACCCACAGATACGCAGTATTTT
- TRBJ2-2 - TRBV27 CASSRGGELFF TGTGCCAGCAGTCGGGGCGGGGAGCTGTTTTTT
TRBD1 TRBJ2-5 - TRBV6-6 CASSRQGKRETQYF TGTGCCAGCAGCAGACAGGGGAAGAGAGAGACCCAGTACTTC
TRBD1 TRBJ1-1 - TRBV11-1 CASSQWTGAAFF TGTGCCAGCAGCCAATGGACAGGCGCAGCTTTCTTT
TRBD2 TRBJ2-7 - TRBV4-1 CASSPGLAVRYEQYF TGCGCCAGCAGCCCGGGACTAGCGGTACGATACGAGCAGTACTTC
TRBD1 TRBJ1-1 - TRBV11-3 CASSVDRVSWAFF TGTGCCAGCAGCGTAGACAGGGTATCTTGGGCTTTCTTT
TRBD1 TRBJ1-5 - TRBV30 CAWSVDRTGEPNQPQHF TGTGCCTGGAGTGTAGACCGGACAGGGGAACCCAATCAGCCCCAGCATTTT
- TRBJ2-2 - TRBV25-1 CASSEWNRRHTGELFF TGTGCCAGCAGTGAATGGAACAGGAGACACACCGGGGAGCTGTTTTTT
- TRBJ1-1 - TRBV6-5 CAVCPSIGGNTEAFF TGTGCCGTCTGTCCTTCGATAGGGGGGAACACTGAAGCTTTCTTT
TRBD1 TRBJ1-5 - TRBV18 CASSQTGNQPQHF TGTGCCAGCTCACAGACAGGGAATCAGCCCCAGCATTTT
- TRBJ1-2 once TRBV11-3 CASSLSGGYGYTF TGTGCCAGCAGCTTATCGGGGGGCTATGGCTACACCTTC
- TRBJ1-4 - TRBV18 CASSPQTGSDEKLFF TGTGCCAGCTCACCCCAAACGGGGAGCGATGAAAAACTGTTTTTT
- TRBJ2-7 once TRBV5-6 CASSLGGGSYEQYF TGTGCCAGCAGCCTTGGTGGGGGGTCCTACGAGCAGTACTTC
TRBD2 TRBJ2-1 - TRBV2 CASNGLAGSNEQFF TGTGCCAGCAACGGACTAGCGGGATCGAATGAGCAGTTCTTC
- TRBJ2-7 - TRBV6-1 CATTSLTGPYEQYF TGTGCCACCACGTCTCTGACAGGTCCCTACGAGCAGTACTTC
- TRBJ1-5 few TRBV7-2 CASSKDRGQPQHF TGTGCCAGCAGCAAGGACAGAGGTCAGCCCCAGCATTTT
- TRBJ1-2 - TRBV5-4 CASSLTANYGYTF TGTGCCAGCAGCTTAACTGCTAACTATGGCTACACCTTC
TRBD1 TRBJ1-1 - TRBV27 CASRDSNTEAFF TGTGCCAGTCGGGACAGTAACACTGAAGCTTTCTTT
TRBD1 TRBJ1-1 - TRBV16 CASSRSDRTDTEAFF TGTGCCAGCAGCCGATCGGACAGGACAGACACTGAAGCTTTCTTT
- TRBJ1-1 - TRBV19 CASSPRDMNMNTEAFF TGTGCCAGTAGCCCCCGGGACATGAACATGAACACTGAAGCTTTCTTT
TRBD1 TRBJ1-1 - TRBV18 CASSPSRDSNTEAFF TGTGCCAGCTCACCAAGCCGGGACAGCAACACTGAAGCTTTCTTT
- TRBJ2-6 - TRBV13 CASSRSGQSSGANVLTF TGTGCCAGCAGCCGCTCTGGGCAGAGCTCTGGGGCCAACGTCCTGACTTTC
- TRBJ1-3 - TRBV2 CASSLRDTIYF TGTGCCAGCAGCCTCCGGGACACCATATATTTT
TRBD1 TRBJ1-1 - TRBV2 CASRGTGAGTEAFF TGTGCCAGCAGGGGTACAGGGGCTGGGACTGAAGCTTTCTTT
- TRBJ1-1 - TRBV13 CASSKDTLTEAFF TGTGCCAGCAGTAAAGACACCCTCACTGAAGCTTTCTTT
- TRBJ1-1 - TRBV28 CASSPRGGNTEAFF TGTGCCAGCAGTCCTCGAGGGGGGAACACTGAAGCTTTCTTT
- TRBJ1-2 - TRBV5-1 CASSLEGESGLNYGYTF TGCGCCAGCAGCCTGGAGGGGGAGTCCGGCTTGAACTATGGCTACACCTTC
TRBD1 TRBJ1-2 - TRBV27 CASSFNRGVDGYTF TGTGCCAGCAGTTTTAACAGGGGGGTTGATGGCTACACCTTC
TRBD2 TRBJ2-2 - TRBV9 CASSEPGTSGSGELFF TGTGCCAGCAGCGAACCCGGGACTAGCGGGAGCGGGGAGCTGTTTTTT
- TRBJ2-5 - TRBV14 CASSQTLPSGGRARETQYF TGTGCCAGCAGCCAAACCCTCCCCTCCGGGGGACGGGCGAGAGAGACCCAGTACTTC
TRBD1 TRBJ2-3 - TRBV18 CASSPPGQGSDTQYF TGTGCCAGCTCACCACCGGGACAGGGATCAGATACGCAGTATTTT
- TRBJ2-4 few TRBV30 CAWSVEGRNIQYF TGTGCCTGGAGTGTAGAAGGGAGAAACATTCAGTACTTC
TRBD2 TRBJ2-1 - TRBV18 CASSLMTSGRGSYNEQFF TGTGCCAGCTCACTAATGACTAGCGGGAGAGGCTCCTACAATGAGCAGTTCTTC
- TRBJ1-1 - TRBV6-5 CASSTGTGTEAFF TGTGCCAGCAGTACAGGGACGGGCACTGAAGCTTTCTTT
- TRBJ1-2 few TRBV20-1 CSATRPGGYTF TGCAGTGCTACCCGACCGGGTGGCTACACCTTC
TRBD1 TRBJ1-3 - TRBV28 CASSTQGQGSGNTIYF TGTGCCAGCAGTACCCAGGGACAGGGGTCTGGAAACACCATATATTTT
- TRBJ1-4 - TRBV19 CASSIRGTNEKLFF TGTGCCAGTAGTATCCGGGGGACTAATGAAAAACTGTTTTTT
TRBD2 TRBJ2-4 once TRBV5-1 CASSLEGLAGGDIQYF TGCGCCAGCAGCTTGGAGGGACTAGCGGGGGGTGACATTCAGTACTTC
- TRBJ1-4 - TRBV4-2 CASSRRGATNEKLFF TGTGCCAGCAGCCGGAGGGGTGCAACTAATGAAAAACTGTTTTTT
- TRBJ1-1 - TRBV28 CASRKGGEGMNTEAFF TGTGCCAGCAGGAAAGGGGGAGAGGGAATGAACACTGAAGCTTTCTTT
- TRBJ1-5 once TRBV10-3 CAISDGQGQLSNQPQHF TGTGCCATCAGTGACGGCCAAGGACAGCTTAGCAATCAGCCCCAGCATTTT
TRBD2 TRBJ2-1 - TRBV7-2 CASSLLSGTSGGYNEQFF TGTGCCAGCAGCCTACTATCCGGGACTAGCGGGGGTTACAATGAGCAGTTCTTC
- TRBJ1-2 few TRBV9 CASSAVSGYGYTF TGTGCCAGCAGCGCTGTTTCGGGCTATGGCTACACCTTC
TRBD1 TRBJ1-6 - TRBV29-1 CSVQGQPNSPLHF TGCAGCGTCCAGGGACAGCCCAATTCACCCCTCCACTTT